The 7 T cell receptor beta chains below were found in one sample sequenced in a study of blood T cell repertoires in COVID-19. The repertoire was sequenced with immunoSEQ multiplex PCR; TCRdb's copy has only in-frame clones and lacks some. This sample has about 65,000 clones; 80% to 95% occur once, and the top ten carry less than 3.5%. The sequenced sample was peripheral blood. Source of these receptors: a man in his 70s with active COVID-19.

CDR3 residues: CASSLIQGGSLHF. As DNA, the CDR3 is TGTGCCAGCAGTTTAATCCAGGGAGGGTCCCTCCACTTT. The chain is built from TRBV12-3 or TRBV12-4 and TRBJ1-6; TRBD1 is a possible D gene (5 bases). Trimming took 2 bases from V and 14 from J, leaving 13 bases between them. This CDR3 is 13 amino acids long.

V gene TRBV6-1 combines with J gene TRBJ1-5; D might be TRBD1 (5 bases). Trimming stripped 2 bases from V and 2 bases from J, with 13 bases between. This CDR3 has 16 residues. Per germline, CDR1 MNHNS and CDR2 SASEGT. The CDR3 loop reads CASSEPRAGGNQPQHF. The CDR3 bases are TGTGCCAGCAGTGAACCCAGGGCAGGTGGCAATCAGCCCCAGCATTTT.

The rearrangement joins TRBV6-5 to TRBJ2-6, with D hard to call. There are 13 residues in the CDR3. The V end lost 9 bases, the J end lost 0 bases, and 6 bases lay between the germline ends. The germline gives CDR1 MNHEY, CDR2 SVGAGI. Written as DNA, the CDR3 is TGTGCCAGTATGAGCTCTGGGGCCAACGTCCTGACTTTC. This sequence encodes CASMSSGANVLTF.

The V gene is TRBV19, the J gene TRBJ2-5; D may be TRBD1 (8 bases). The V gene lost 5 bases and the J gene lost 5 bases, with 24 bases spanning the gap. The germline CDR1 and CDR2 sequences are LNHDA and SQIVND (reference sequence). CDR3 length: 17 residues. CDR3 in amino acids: CASSVRTGGGLTETQYF. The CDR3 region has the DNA TGTGCCAGTAGTGTCCGAACAGGGGGGGGCTTAACGGAGACCCAGTACTTC.

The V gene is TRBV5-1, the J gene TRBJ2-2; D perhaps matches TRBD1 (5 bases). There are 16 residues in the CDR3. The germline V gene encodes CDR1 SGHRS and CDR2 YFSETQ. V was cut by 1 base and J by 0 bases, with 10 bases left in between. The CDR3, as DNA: TGCGCCAGCAGCTTGAGCCCAGGGACGAACACCGGGGAGCTGTTTTTT. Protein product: CASSLSPGTNTGELFF.

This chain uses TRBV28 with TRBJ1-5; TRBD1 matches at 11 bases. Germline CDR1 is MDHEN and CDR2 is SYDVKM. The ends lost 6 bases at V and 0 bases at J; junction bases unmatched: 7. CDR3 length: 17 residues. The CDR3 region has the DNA TGTGCCAGCAGCCCCGGGGGACAGGGGGGTAGCAATCAGCCCCAGCATTTT. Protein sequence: CASSPGGQGGSNQPQHF.

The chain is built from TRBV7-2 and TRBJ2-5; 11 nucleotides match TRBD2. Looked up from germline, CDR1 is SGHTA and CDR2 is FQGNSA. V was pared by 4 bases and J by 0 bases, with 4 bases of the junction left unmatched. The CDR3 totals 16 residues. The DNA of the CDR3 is TGTGCCAGCAGCTCACGACTAGCGGGGTACCAAGAGACCCAGTACTTC. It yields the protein CASSSRLAGYQETQYF. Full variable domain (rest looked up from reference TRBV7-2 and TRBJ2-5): GAGVSQSPSNKVTEKGKDVELRCDPISGHTALYWYRQSLGQGLEFLIYFQGNSAPDKSGLPSDRFSAERTGGSVSTLTIQRTQQEDSAVYLCASSSRLAGYQETQYFGPGTRLLVL.